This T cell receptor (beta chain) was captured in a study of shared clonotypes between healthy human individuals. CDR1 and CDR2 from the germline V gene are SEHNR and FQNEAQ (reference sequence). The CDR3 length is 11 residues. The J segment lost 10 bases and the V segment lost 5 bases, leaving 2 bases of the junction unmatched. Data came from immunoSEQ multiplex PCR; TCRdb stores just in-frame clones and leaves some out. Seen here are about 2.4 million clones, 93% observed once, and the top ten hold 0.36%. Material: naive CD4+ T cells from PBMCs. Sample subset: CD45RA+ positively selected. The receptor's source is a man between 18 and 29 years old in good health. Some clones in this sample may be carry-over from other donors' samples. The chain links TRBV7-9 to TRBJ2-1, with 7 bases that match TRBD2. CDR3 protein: CASSRGLEQFF. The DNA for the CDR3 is TGTGCCAGCAGCAGGGGACTAGAGCAGTTCTTC.